This TCR beta chain was recorded in a study of ipilimumab plus nivolumab after autologous stem cell transplantation. Across the study: A median of roughly 8 nivolumab and 4 to 6 ipilimumab doses were given. The DLBCL cohort had primary refractory and relapsed disease, with 18-month progression-free survival of about 86% and 29%. Study-wide findings and caveats: TCR repertoire, Treg phenotype and gut microbiota reportedly support more study of this approach.

This CDR3 has 14 amino acids. From germline, CDR1 is MNHEY and CDR2 SMNVEV (reference sequence). Trimming stripped 6 bases from V and 6 bases from J, with 14 bases between. A note on this clone: Its antigen is unidentified.

The table came from immunoSEQ multiplex PCR; TCRdb's copy has only in-frame clones and leaves some out. The sample records some 19,000 clones, about 81% being singletons. Ipilimumab, 1 mg/kg, started 14 to 28 days after autologous transplant. The V call is TRBV27, the J call TRBJ2-2; D is possibly TRBD1 (6 bases). The clonotype originates from a male donor with diffuse large B-cell lymphoma. The specimen was PBMCs, collected in a trial of ipilimumab plus nivolumab as post-transplant consolidation. CDR3 protein: CASRRGQSAGELFF. In nucleotides, the CDR3 is TGTGCCAGCAGAAGAGGACAGTCCGCCGGGGAGCTGTTTTTT.